This record concerns one T cell receptor beta chain sequence. The sample originates from a study of blood T cell repertoires in COVID-19. Background on the study: Sites in the United States, Italy and Spain provided acute and convalescent COVID-19 samples. PBMCs, B-cell-depleted T cells, or T cells were the source of the cDNA or gDNA that made up the material.

The CDR3 contains 19 residues. CDR1 SGHAT and CDR2 FQNNGV come from the germline V gene. Trimming took 4 bases from V and 0 from J; bases not matched to a gene: 15. Under the authors' procedure: Estimated nucleated cell counts came from reference gene primer amplification. Assay: immunoSEQ multiplex PCR; the TCRdb copy retains only in-frame clones and omits some. That table is the source of V, J and clone size, and D and trimming were worked out from the DNA. The sample carries 250,000 to 300,000 clones, 70% to 90% recorded once. The source material was peripheral blood. The V and J genes are TRBV11-2 and TRBJ2-7; TRBD1 matches at 10 bases. This receptor was taken from a woman between 65 and 79 years old with acute or convalescent COVID-19. The CDR3 DNA reads TGTGCCAGCAGCTCCATAAACCGGGACAGGGGCCGAATCTCCTACGAGCAGTACTTC. Its translation: CASSSINRDRGRISYEQYF.